The sequence of this T cell receptor (beta chain) was determined in a study of cytomegalovirus exposure and HLA in healthy donors. Notes on the study in general: The study dropped some indistinguishable V segments, TRBV6-2 and TRBV6-3 among them. In a later analysis, a missense DCLRE1C variant was linked to TCR beta V- and J-gene trimming.

As for this clone: Its antigen is unidentified.

It was with 60 Vbeta and 13 Jbeta primers that the PCR ran. Data came from immunoSEQ multiplex PCR; TCRdb stores just in-frame clones and leaves some out. With roughly 220,000 clones in the sample, the ten largest clones hold about 1%. This CDR3 region has 15 residues. The germline gives CDR1 SEHNR, CDR2 FQNEAQ (reference sequence). What was sequenced was PBMCs. The rearrangement uses TRBV7-9 and TRBJ2-5, with D possibly matching TRBD2 (6 bases). The DNA end is a closer match to TRBJ2-7, so the J assignment may be wrong. The source of this sequence is a girl aged 2 to 10 in good health and CMV-seropositive. The CDR3 here is CASSSPTSEGYEQYF. The CDR3 nucleotides are TGTGCCAGCAGCTCGCCGACTAGTGAGGGGTACGAGCAGTACTTC.